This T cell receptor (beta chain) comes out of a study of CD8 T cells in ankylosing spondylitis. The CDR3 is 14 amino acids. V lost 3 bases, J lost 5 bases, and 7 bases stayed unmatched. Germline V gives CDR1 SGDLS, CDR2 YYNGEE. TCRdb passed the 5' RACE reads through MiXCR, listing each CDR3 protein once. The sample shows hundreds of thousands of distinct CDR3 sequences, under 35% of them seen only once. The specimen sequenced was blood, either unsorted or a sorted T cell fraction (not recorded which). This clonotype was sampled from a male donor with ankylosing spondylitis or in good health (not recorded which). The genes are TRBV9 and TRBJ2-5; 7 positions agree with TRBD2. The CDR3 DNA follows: TGTGCCAGCAGCGGACGCAGCGGGATGGAGACCCAGTACTTC. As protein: CASSGRSGMETQYF.